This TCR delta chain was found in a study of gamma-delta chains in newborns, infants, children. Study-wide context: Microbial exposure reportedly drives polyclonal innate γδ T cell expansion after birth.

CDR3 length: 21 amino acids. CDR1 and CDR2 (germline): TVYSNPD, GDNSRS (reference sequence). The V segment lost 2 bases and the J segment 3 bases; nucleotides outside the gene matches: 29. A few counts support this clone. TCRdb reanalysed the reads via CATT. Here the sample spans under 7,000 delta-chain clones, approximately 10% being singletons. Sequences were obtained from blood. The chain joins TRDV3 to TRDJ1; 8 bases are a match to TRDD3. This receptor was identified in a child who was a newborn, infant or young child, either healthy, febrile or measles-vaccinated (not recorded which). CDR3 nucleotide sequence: TGTGCCTTTGGAGTAGGGCTCCAGCCCCCTACCTGTGGGGGATCAGCCGATAAACTCATCTTT. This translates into CAFGVGLQPPTCGGSADKLIF. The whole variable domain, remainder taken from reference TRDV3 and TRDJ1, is CDKVTQSSPDQTVASGSEVVLLCTYDTVYSNPDLFWYRIRPDYSFQFVFYGDNSRSEGADFTQGRFSVKHILTQKAFHLVISPVRTEDSATYYCAFGVGLQPPTCGGSADKLIFGKGTRVTVEP.